What follows are 2 T cell receptor beta chains derived from one specimen sequenced in a study of blood T cells in healthy people across ages. A J-beta primer mix and a sample-barcoded 5' primer were used in a second PCR of roughly 6 to 12 cycles. One entry per CDR3 protein results from TCRdb running MiXCR on the 5' RACE reads. Seen here are 1.5 million or so distinct CDR3 sequences, approximately 42% observed once, and the top ten hold over 3.5%. Input material: blood. The origin of the receptors is a woman aged 18-29 years in good health.

This clonotype was seen a handful of times. V is TRBV21-1 and J is TRBJ2-1. TRBV21-1 is a documented pseudogene. The CDR3 is made up of 14 amino acids. CDR3 in DNA: TGTGCCAGCAGCAAACCGGCTACCTACAATGAGCAGTTCTTC. Its translation is CASSKPATYNEQFF.

The chain couples TRBV5-1 to TRBJ2-4, with 12 bases fitting TRBD2. Germline V lookup: CDR1 SGHRS, CDR2 YFSETQ. J was trimmed by 13 bases and V by 6 bases; bases with no gene match: 20. CDR3 length equals 17 residues. The CDR3 is CASNEYRLAGDYNEQYF. The CDR3 nucleotides read TGCGCCAGCAACGAATACAGACTAGCGGGGGATTACAATGAGCAGTACTTC. The full variable domain, its missing parts supplied by reference TRBV5-1 and TRBJ2-4, is KAGVTQTPRYLIKTRGQQVTLSCSPISGHRSVSWYQQTPGQGLQFLFEYFSETQRNKGNFPGRFSGRQFSNSRSEMNVSTLELGDSALYLCASNEYRLAGDYNEQYFGAGTRLSVL.